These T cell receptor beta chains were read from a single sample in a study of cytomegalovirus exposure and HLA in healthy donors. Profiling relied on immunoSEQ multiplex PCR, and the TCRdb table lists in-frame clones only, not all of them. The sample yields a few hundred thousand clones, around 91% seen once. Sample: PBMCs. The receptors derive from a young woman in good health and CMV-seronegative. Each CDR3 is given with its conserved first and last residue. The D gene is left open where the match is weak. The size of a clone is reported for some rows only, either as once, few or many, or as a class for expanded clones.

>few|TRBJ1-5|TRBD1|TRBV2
TGTGCCAGCAGTGAAGGTTTAGGACAGGGAGTCAATCAGCCCCAGCATTTT
CASSEGLGQGVNQPQHF
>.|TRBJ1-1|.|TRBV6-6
TGTGCCAGCGTGAGGGAGGGCGGGAACACTGAAGCTTTCTTT
CASVREGGNTEAFF
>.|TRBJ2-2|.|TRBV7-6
TGTGCCAGCAGCTTATGGGGGACAAAGAACACCGGGGAGCTGTTTTTT
CASSLWGTKNTGELFF
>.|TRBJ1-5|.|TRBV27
TGTGCCAGCAGTCTTGGAGGGACGGTCGGGCCCCAGCATTTT
CASSLGGTVGPQHF
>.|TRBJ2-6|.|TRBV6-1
TGTGCCAGCAGCGAACTACAGGACTCTGGGGCCAACGTCCTGACTTTC
CASSELQDSGANVLTF
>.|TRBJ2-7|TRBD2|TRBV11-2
TGTGCCAGCAGCTTAGGGACTAGGGGCTACGAGCAGTACTTC
CASSLGTRGYEQYF
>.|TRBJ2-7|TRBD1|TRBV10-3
TGTGCCATCGTAGACCCGGGACAGGGGGCCTACGAGCAGTACTTC
CAIVDPGQGAYEQYF
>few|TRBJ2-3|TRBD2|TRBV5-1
TGCGCCAGCAGCTTCGGGTCGCGGGGGGGCCCCGATACGCAGTATTTT
CASSFGSRGGPDTQYF
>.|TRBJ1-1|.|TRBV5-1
TGCGCCAGCAGCTTGACCGGGACAATAATTGAAGCTTTCTTT
CASSLTGTIIEAFF
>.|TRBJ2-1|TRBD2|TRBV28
TGTGCCAGCAGTTTAGGACTAGCGGGGGAAAATGAGCAGTTCTTC
CASSLGLAGENEQFF